The 13 T cell receptor beta chains below come from one sample, sequenced in a study of technical replicates of blood from a few donors. TCRdb keeps only in-frame clones here, not all; method: immunoSEQ multiplex PCR. In the table there are approximately 65,000 clones, more than 75% of which are singletons. The sample comprised PBMCs. Source of these receptors: a human donor in good health. Some clones in this sample may be carry-over from other donors' samples.

As DNA, the CDR3 is TGTGCCAGCAGCCAGGACAGATTAGCCAAAAACATTCAGTACTTC. Translated: CASSQDRLAKNIQYF. This chain joins TRBV6-6 and TRBJ2-4; possible D gene TRBD1, 6 bases. Trimming removed 6 bases at V and 0 bases at J, with 12 bases between. CDR3 length: 15 amino acids. Germline CDR1 and CDR2: MNHNY and SVGAGI (reference sequence).

The chain carries TRBV11-2 and TRBJ1-2, with TRBD1 matching 10 bases. Trimming removed 2 bases from V and 5 bases from J; junction bases left unmatched: 5. CDR3 length: 15 amino acids. Germline lookup yields CDR1 SGHAT and CDR2 FQNNGV. The chain's CDR3 is CASSLRQGAGYGYTF. CDR3 DNA: TGTGCCAGCAGCTTAAGACAGGGGGCGGGTTATGGCTACACCTTC. Full variable domain (rest looked up from reference TRBV11-2 and TRBJ1-2): EAGVAQSPRYKIIEKRQSVAFWCNPISGHATLYWYQQILGQGPKLLIQFQNNGVVDDSQLPKDRFSAERLKGVDSTLKIQPAKLEDSAVYLCASSLRQGAGYGYTFGSGTRLTVV.

This chain links TRBV6-5 with TRBJ1-2, with D possibly TRBD1 on 5 matching bases. V was cut by 0 bases and J by 8 bases, with 16 bases left in between. The CDR3 covers 15 residues. Germline loops: CDR1 MNHEY, CDR2 SVGAGI. CDR3 amino acids: CASSYSTETTRGYTF. The CDR3 region has the DNA TGTGCCAGCAGTTACTCGACAGAGACCACGCGAGGCTACACCTTC.

V usage is TRBV10-3 and J usage is TRBJ2-7; TRBD1 matches at 7 bases. Trimming at V came to 7 bases and at J to 6 bases, leaving 9 bases not matched to a gene. The length of the CDR3 is 13 residues. Germline V gene lookup returns CDR1 ENHRY and CDR2 SYGVKD. The CDR3 here is CAITGQERGEQYF. The CDR3 nucleotides read TGTGCCATCACTGGACAGGAACGGGGCGAGCAGTACTTC.

This chain uses TRBV7-9 with TRBJ1-3; TRBD1 might be the D (6 bases). Germline CDR1 and CDR2: SEHNR and FQNEAQ (reference sequence). The V end was cut by 4 bases, the J end by 6 bases, with 13 bases between. This CDR3 is 14 amino acids long. The CDR3 region has the DNA TGTGCCAGCAGCTACCCCGGGACAATAAACACCATATATTTT. Its protein is CASSYPGTINTIYF.

The chain joins TRBV30 to TRBJ2-1, with 7 positions matching TRBD1. Germline loops: CDR1 GTSNPN, CDR2 SVGIG (reference sequence). This CDR3 spans 15 amino acids. V gave up 8 bases and J gave up 3 bases; unmatched junction bases: 13. This CDR3 is CAQLRGQPIYNEQFF. CDR3 coding DNA: TGTGCCCAGCTTCGGGGACAGCCGATCTACAATGAGCAGTTCTTC.

This chain joins TRBV2 and TRBJ2-3; D is ambiguous. CDR3 length: 14 amino acids. The germline gives CDR1 SNHLY, CDR2 FYNNEI. V was cut by 8 bases and J by 1 base, with 13 bases left in between. CDR3 loop: CASHGGSRTDTQYF. The DNA for the CDR3 is TGTGCCAGCCATGGCGGTTCTCGCACAGATACGCAGTATTTT.

This clone was recorded a few times. This chain connects TRBV10-1 to TRBJ1-1; D possibly corresponds to TRBD1 (5 bases). Germline CDR1 is WNHNN and CDR2 is SYGVQD (reference sequence). V was pared by 6 bases and J by 1 base, with 9 bases between. This CDR3 has 13 amino acids. The CDR3 protein is CASRPTGNTEAFF. The CDR3 nucleotides read TGCGCCAGCAGGCCCACAGGGAACACTGAAGCTTTCTTT.

This clone was recorded once. The chain is built from TRBV27 and TRBJ2-6; 8 bases align to TRBD1. The germline gives CDR1 MNHEY, CDR2 SMNVEV (reference sequence). The CDR3 runs 18 residues. V lost 6 bases, J lost 2 bases, and 12 bases stayed unmatched. CDR3: CASRRLGQGGAGANVLTF. The DNA for the CDR3 is TGTGCCAGCAGAAGACTAGGACAGGGCGGGGCTGGGGCCAACGTCCTGACTTTC. The whole variable domain, filled in from reference TRBV27 and TRBJ2-6, reads EAQVTQNPRYLITVTGKKLTVTCSQNMNHEYMSWYRQDPGLGLRQIYYSMNVEVTDKGDVPEGYKVSRKEKRNFPLILESPSPNQTSLYFCASRRLGQGGAGANVLTFGAGSRLTVL.

CDR3: CAISEQSYYGYTF. CDR3 DNA sequence: TGTGCCATCAGTGAGCAAAGCTACTATGGCTACACCTTC. This chain connects TRBV10-3 to TRBJ1-2; D unresolved. CDR1 is ENHRY, CDR2 SYGVKD, per germline. V gave up 2 bases and J gave up 3 bases, with 7 bases separating them. CDR3 length: 13 amino acids.

This clone was seen a few times. The V call is TRBV2, the J call TRBJ1-1; 9 bases fit TRBD1. The CDR3 consists of 14 residues. Germline trimming cut 7 bases from V and 4 bases from J; bases unmatched to any gene: 7. Per germline, CDR1 SNHLY and CDR2 FYNNEI. The CDR3, as DNA: TGTGCCAGCACCCAGGACAGGGGCAGCACTGAAGCTTTCTTT. Its protein product is CASTQDRGSTEAFF.

This chain uses TRBV10-3 with TRBJ1-1, with D tentatively TRBD1 (6 bases). The CDR3 consists of 14 residues. The germline V gene encodes CDR1 ENHRY and CDR2 SYGVKD. V lost 10 bases to trimming and J lost 0 bases, with 15 bases between them. CDR3: CATDPGQMNTEAFF. The DNA of the CDR3 is TGTGCCACCGACCCGGGACAAATGAACACTGAAGCTTTCTTT.

The rearrangement links TRBV6-1 to TRBJ2-1, with 16 bases matching TRBD2. The CDR3 has 14 residues. Germline-derived CDR1 and CDR2 are MNHNS and SASEGT. The ends lost 6 bases at V and 10 bases at J; junction bases unmatched: 3. For the CDR3, the DNA is TGTGCCAGCAGCGGGACTAGCGGGAGGGAAGAGCAGTTCTTC. Protein: CASSGTSGREEQFF.